The following is a TCR beta chain sequence with its context. What it binds is unknown. The record originates from a study of T cell responses to AZD1222 COVID-19 vaccine. As for the study in general: Pooling of second doses given at about 4 or about 12 weeks was done. The study, taken as a whole, reports: Rises in breadth and depth of Spike-specific TCRs came after two AZD1222 doses. Donors were chiefly white British, with a greater number of females, and clonal diversity was perhaps underestimated. A reported finding is that nearly half of spike-specific TCRs target unmutated variant regions.

The protocol was immunoSEQ multiplex PCR, while the TCRdb copy is restricted to in-frame clones and leaves out a portion. Of 150,000 to 200,000 clones in the sample, 80% to 90% were seen once. The TCR was taken from an adult in good health. Sequences were derived from peripheral blood, sampled on day 0 of AZD1222 vaccination.

The CDR3 is CASTTDGYEQYF. CDR3 in DNA: TGTGCCAGCACTACGGACGGCTACGAGCAGTACTTC. The chain recombines TRBV2 with TRBJ2-7; no firm D call. The V end lost 7 bases, the J end lost 3 bases, and 10 bases lay between the germline ends. Germline lookup yields CDR1 SNHLY and CDR2 FYNNEI. This CDR3 is built from 12 residues.